The entry below gives a single TCR beta chain sequence along with its context. Its antigen remains unidentified. The sample is drawn from a study of cytotoxic CD8 clonotypes in ibrutinib-treated CLL. Notes on the study in general: Clonality increased at ibrutinib response, then returned toward baseline at progression. Timing of sampling differed between sustained-remission and progressing patients. Public clonotypes were uncommon and contracted or stayed stable on treatment.

Only in-frame clones appear in the TCRdb table, and some are missing; sequencing was by immunoSEQ multiplex PCR. Counted here are approximately 100,000 clones, 70% to 85% occurring once; the ten biggest clones make up 25% to 40%. CDR1 is MGHDK and CDR2 is SYGVNS in the germline V gene. V lost 5 bases to trimming and J lost 9 bases, with 14 bases between them. The CDR3 is 14 residues long. This chain uses TRBV25-1 with TRBJ1-6; D may be TRBD1 (5 bases). The receptor was derived from a human donor with chronic lymphocytic leukemia. Sequencing used PBMCs, obtained after 12 months of ibrutinib treatment. The CDR3 loop reads CASSLLAGSSPLHF. CDR3 sequence (DNA): TGTGCCAGCAGTTTGTTGGCAGGGAGTTCACCCCTCCACTTT.